These T cell receptor beta chains were read from a single sample in a study of response to subunit inactivated influenza vaccine. TCRdb re-called the RT-PCR reads with MiXCR, one entry per CDR3 protein. The data show about 520,000 distinct CDR3 sequences, with approximately 7.3% seen just once and around 14% held by the top ten. The sequencing used PBMCs from blood, collected 23 months after vaccination. The receptors derive from a man aged 50 to 69 who received an inactivated influenza vaccine. CDR3s leave out the opening cysteine and the closing phenylalanine or tryptophan. A D gene is named only where the DNA matches it firmly.

v_gene: TRBV18; len: 15; d_gene: .; CDR3aa: ASSPAGIGTAPGEQY
v_gene: TRBV20-1; len: 13; d_gene: .; CDR3aa: SASPLRGVLDTQY
v_gene: TRBV30; len: 15; d_gene: .; CDR3aa: AWSKGSGLSGANVLT
v_gene: TRBV10-1; len: 15; d_gene: .; CDR3aa: ASRQGPPTRDLETQY
v_gene: TRBV6-1; len: 12; d_gene: .; CDR3aa: ASGRSSSGNTIY
v_gene: TRBV19; len: 14; d_gene: TRBD1; CDR3aa: ASSSRVGTGDFTQH
v_gene: TRBV20-1; len: 12; d_gene: TRBD1; CDR3aa: SASQGQEVQPQH
v_gene: TRBV20-1; len: 15; d_gene: TRBD2; CDR3aa: SARGPAVSGRISEQY
v_gene: TRBV6-1; len: 13; d_gene: .; CDR3aa: ASSTTGSPPYEQY
v_gene: TRBV29-1; len: 10; d_gene: .; CDR3aa: SVADGTYEQY
v_gene: TRBV9; len: 14; d_gene: .; CDR3aa: ASSVKRDSRDSPLH
v_gene: TRBV30; len: 12; d_gene: TRBD1; CDR3aa: AWGGQQSSYEQY
v_gene: TRBV9; len: 13; d_gene: TRBD2; CDR3aa: ASSVASGYQETQY
v_gene: TRBV18; len: 12; d_gene: .; CDR3aa: ASSPAGWGTEAF
v_gene: TRBV12-3/TRBV12-4; len: 12; d_gene: TRBD1; CDR3aa: ASSFGQGRYEQY
v_gene: TRBV12-3/TRBV12-4; len: 13; d_gene: TRBD2; CDR3aa: ASSQAVSGRDTQY
v_gene: TRBV20-1; len: 13; d_gene: TRBD2; CDR3aa: SATATSGRQETQY
v_gene: TRBV15; len: 15; d_gene: TRBD2; CDR3aa: ATSRKAGTRVGETQY
v_gene: TRBV10-3; len: 13; d_gene: TRBD1; CDR3aa: AISKGTGNTGELF
v_gene: TRBV5-1; len: 12; d_gene: .; CDR3aa: ASSLGQLNYGYT
v_gene: TRBV7-9; len: 11; d_gene: .; CDR3aa: ASSTGFTGELF
v_gene: TRBV20-1; len: 15; d_gene: TRBD2; CDR3aa: SASGLAGTLAKNIQY
v_gene: TRBV7-2; len: 12; d_gene: .; CDR3aa: ASSPPPITDTQY
v_gene: TRBV25-1; len: 13; d_gene: .; CDR3aa: ASSEPGDLSYEQY
v_gene: TRBV19; len: 13; d_gene: .; CDR3aa: ASSTDNASNQPQH
v_gene: TRBV7-9; len: 11; d_gene: .; CDR3aa: ASSLKGETEAF
v_gene: TRBV4-2; len: 15; d_gene: TRBD2; CDR3aa: ASSQEVSGGAADTQY
v_gene: TRBV11-2; len: 16; d_gene: TRBD2; CDR3aa: ASSPLGSGGTFTDTQY
v_gene: TRBV12-3/TRBV12-4; len: 13; d_gene: .; CDR3aa: ASSLGQATYNEQF
v_gene: TRBV28; len: 12; d_gene: .; CDR3aa: ATHTSRAGNTIY
v_gene: TRBV4-3; len: 13; d_gene: .; CDR3aa: ASSLGRDSSYEQY
v_gene: TRBV9; len: 16; d_gene: TRBD2; CDR3aa: ASSVGAGGLSDSYEQF
v_gene: TRBV20-1; len: 12; d_gene: .; CDR3aa: SAISGVGAGELF
v_gene: TRBV4-2; len: 14; d_gene: .; CDR3aa: ASSQYSGAPGYEQY
v_gene: TRBV19; len: 10; d_gene: .; CDR3aa: TSGTGNTEAF
v_gene: TRBV5-5; len: 12; d_gene: .; CDR3aa: ASSLDTGRAEAF
v_gene: TRBV9; len: 10; d_gene: TRBD2; CDR3aa: ASRDRGDEQF
v_gene: TRBV3-1; len: 13; d_gene: TRBD2; CDR3aa: ASSPGLASTDTQY
v_gene: TRBV9; len: 14; d_gene: .; CDR3aa: ASSSSGASTNEKLF
v_gene: TRBV20-1; len: 12; d_gene: .; CDR3aa: SASAGTSYNEQF
v_gene: TRBV24-1; len: 14; d_gene: TRBD1; CDR3aa: ATSDQDRGSYNEQF
v_gene: TRBV7-8; len: 14; d_gene: .; CDR3aa: ASSLTVGAGTGELF
v_gene: TRBV4-1; len: 13; d_gene: .; CDR3aa: ASSQDSGSGHEQY
v_gene: TRBV12-3/TRBV12-4; len: 13; d_gene: TRBD1; CDR3aa: ASSNIGQGDREQY
v_gene: TRBV28; len: 12; d_gene: .; CDR3aa: ASTTSEFKKTRY
v_gene: TRBV6-5; len: 13; d_gene: .; CDR3aa: ASSYSPGMNEKLF
v_gene: TRBV11-2; len: 12; d_gene: TRBD1; CDR3aa: ASRPGTGWEKLF
v_gene: TRBV12-3/TRBV12-4; len: 14; d_gene: .; CDR3aa: ASSYTGQTTYNEQF
v_gene: TRBV20-1; len: 15; d_gene: .; CDR3aa: SARDHRGASYNSPLH
v_gene: TRBV10-3; len: 12; d_gene: .; CDR3aa: ALRAENSYNEQF
v_gene: TRBV3-1; len: 15; d_gene: .; CDR3aa: ASSQGWSVGSYNEQF
v_gene: TRBV4-3; len: 19; d_gene: TRBD1; CDR3aa: ASSQELRTGLIGSSYNEQF